This T cell receptor (beta chain) was recorded in a study of T cells in Graves' hyperthyroidism and ophthalmopathy. Points from the study as a whole: Most clonotypes that expanded in the thyroid above 0.001 also showed up in blood.

The J segment lost 4 bases and the V segment lost 4 bases, leaving 10 bases of the junction unmatched. This CDR3 is 16 amino acids long. CDR1 and CDR2 (germline): SGHRS, YFSETQ. Turning to this clonotype: Its antigen is not identified.

Source material for PBMCs was around 10 ml fresh peripheral blood. The CDR3 regions of TCR beta were amplified from RNA transcripts. With the HTBI primer set, the TCR CDR3 went through a first round of RT-PCR. MiXCR, applied by TCRdb to the multiplex PCR reads, yields one record per CDR3 protein. There are hundreds of thousands of distinct CDR3 sequences in the sample; 16% occur only once, and around 3.3% lies in the top ten. The source is a woman aged 40 to 55 with Graves' ophthalmopathy. The sequencing input was blood. This sequence joins TRBV5-1 and TRBJ2-7, with 11 bases aligning to TRBD2. The CDR3 is CASSRQLAGVPYEQYF. The CDR3 DNA follows: TGCGCCAGCAGCCGTCAACTAGCGGGGGTCCCGTACGAGCAGTACTTC.